These T cell receptor beta chains were read from a single sample in a study of CD8+ T cells in alopecia areata. Using immunoSEQ multiplex PCR, the repertoire was profiled, and TCRdb retains in-frame clones only, with some absent. The data show approximately 210,000 clones, around three fifths seen once. The starting material was CD4+ T cells sorted from blood, obtained at week 49, from a patient treated with tofacitinib. All receptors come from a human donor with alopecia areata. The conserved cysteine and the conserved F or W are not part of the CDR3 here.

TRBV4-3,ASSQDRGAFGNEQF
TRBV23-1,ASTGLSPNTGELF
TRBV11-3,ASSLGQTSNSQF
TRBV30,AWELRDEQF
TRBV27,ASNNIKGLGTGELF
TRBV30,AWSPGGAYGYT
TRBV6-5,ASRMGIGAY
TRBV7-2,ASSFWGQRETQY
TRBV11-3,ASSWNANEKLF
TRBV30,AWSVGRQETQY
TRBV29-1,SVCPHPPGLNTEAF
TRBV25-1,ASSEDPQGWSYNSPLH
TRBV6-5,ASSYSPTGEREKLF
TRBV14,ASSQEMTRTLH
TRBV5-6,ASSPRSPNNEQF
TRBV5-6,ASSLEFSGVTQTQY
TRBV14,ASSLRQGYGYT
TRBV2,ASSSRLNSNQPQH
TRBV29-1,SAQTSGGASHEQF
TRBV2,ASSPARTGGRDTQY
TRBV5-1,ASQTSGGPDTQY